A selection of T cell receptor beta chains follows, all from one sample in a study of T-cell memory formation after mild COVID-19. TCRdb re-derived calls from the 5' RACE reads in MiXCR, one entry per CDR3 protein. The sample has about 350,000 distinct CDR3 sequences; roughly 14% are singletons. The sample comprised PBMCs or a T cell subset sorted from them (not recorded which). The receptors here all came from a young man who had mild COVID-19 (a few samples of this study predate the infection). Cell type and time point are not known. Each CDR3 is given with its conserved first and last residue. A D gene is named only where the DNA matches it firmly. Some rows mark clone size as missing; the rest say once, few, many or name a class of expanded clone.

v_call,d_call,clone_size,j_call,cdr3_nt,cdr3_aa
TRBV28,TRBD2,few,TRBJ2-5,TGTGCCAGCAGTTCGACTAGCGGGGGGCCGTACCAAGAGACCCAGTACTTC,CASSSTSGGPYQETQYF
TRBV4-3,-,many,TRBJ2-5,TGCGCCAGCAGCCAAGATCCGGGGGGCCGGGAGACCCAGTACTTC,CASSQDPGGRETQYF
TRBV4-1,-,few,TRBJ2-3,TGCGCCAGCAGCCAAGTGATCGGGCCACTAGGAGATACGCAGTATTTT,CASSQVIGPLGDTQYF
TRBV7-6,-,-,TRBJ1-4,TGTGCCAGCAGCCTAGCGACGGGGCGGGGTGAAAAACTGTTTTTT,CASSLATGRGEKLFF
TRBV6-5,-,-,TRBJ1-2,TGTGCCAGCAGGCCAACAGGGAACAACTATGGCTACACCTTC,CASRPTGNNYGYTF
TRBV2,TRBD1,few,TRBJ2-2,TGTGCCAGCAGTCGACAGGGTACCGGGGAGCTGTTTTTT,CASSRQGTGELFF
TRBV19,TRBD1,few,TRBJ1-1,TGTGCCAGTAGTCCTTCCGGGACAGGGCGGACTGAAGCTTTCTTT,CASSPSGTGRTEAFF
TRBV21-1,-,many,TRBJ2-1,TGTGCCAGCAGCAAAGAGCCTAGCCTCAGGAATGAGCAGTTCTTC,CASSKEPSLRNEQFF
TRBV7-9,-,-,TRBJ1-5,TGTGCCAGCAGCTGGGACGGTCAGCCCCAGCATTTT,CASSWDGQPQHF
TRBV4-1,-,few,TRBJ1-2,TGCGCCAGCAGCCAAGTGGGACGGGCCCTCTATGGCTACACCTTC,CASSQVGRALYGYTF
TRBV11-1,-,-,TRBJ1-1,TGTGCCAGCAGCTTAGCTGGACAGACTAACACTGAAGCTTTCTTT,CASSLAGQTNTEAFF
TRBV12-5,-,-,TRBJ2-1,TGTGCTAGTGGTCCAACTTCACGGGGGCAGTTCTTC,CASGPTSRGQFF
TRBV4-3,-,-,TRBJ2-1,TGCGCCAGCAGCCAAGGTAAAGGGGCCTACAATGAGCAGTTCTTC,CASSQGKGAYNEQFF
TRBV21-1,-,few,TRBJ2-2,TGTGCCAGCAGCACGGGACTAGCGGGGGGGCCTTCCGGGGAGCTGTTTTTT,CASSTGLAGGPSGELFF
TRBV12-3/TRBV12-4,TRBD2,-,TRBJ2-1,TGTGCCAGCAGACCTAGCGGGGGAAATGAGCAGTTCTTC,CASRPSGGNEQFF
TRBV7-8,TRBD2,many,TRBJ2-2,TGTGCCAGCAGCCTCTTGGGCACGGGGGGGCCCAGCGGGGAGCTGTTTTTT,CASSLLGTGGPSGELFF
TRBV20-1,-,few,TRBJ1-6,TGCAGTGCTCAAACAGGGTTTCCGAATTCACCCCTCCACTTT,CSAQTGFPNSPLHF
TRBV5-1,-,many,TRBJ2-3,TGCGCCAGCAGCTTGGATCATGCAGATACGCAGTATTTT,CASSLDHADTQYF
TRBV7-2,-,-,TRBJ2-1,TGTGCCAGCTCCCCCCTGTTCCTTCCCGGTGAGCAGTTCTTC,CASSPLFLPGEQFF
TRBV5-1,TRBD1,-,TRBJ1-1,TGCGCCAGCAGCTCGGGGGACAGGAGCCCGAACACTGAAGCTTTCTTT,CASSSGDRSPNTEAFF
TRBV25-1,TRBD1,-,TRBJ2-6,TGTGCCAGCAGTGGACCCGGGACAGGGGCCCACTCTGGGGCCAACGTCCTGACTTTC,CASSGPGTGAHSGANVLTF
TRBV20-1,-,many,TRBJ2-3,TGCAGTGGGGGGGAGAGCACAGATACGCAGTATTTT,CSGGESTDTQYF
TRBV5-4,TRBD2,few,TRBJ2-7,TGTGCCAGCAGCATTCCAGCTAGCGGGGCCGAGCAGTACTTC,CASSIPASGAEQYF
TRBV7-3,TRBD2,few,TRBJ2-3,TGTGCCAGCAGCCCCCAGCGGGGGTACACAGATACGCAGTATTTT,CASSPQRGYTDTQYF
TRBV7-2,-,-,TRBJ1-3,TGTGCCAGCAGCTTAGTAATGGGGGCCGGAAACACCATATATTTT,CASSLVMGAGNTIYF
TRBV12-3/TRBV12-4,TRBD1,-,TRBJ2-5,TGTGCCAGCAGCCGGGACAGGGATTTCGTCGAGACCCAGTACTTC,CASSRDRDFVETQYF
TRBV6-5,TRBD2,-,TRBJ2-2,TGTGCCAGCAAACCGGGACTAGGAGTCCGAGGGGAGCTGTTTTTT,CASKPGLGVRGELFF
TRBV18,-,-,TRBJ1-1,TGTGCCAGCTCCCCCGGTTGGGGCCAGGCGTCTGAAGCTTTCTTT,CASSPGWGQASEAFF
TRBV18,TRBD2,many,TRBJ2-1,TGCGCCAGCAGCCCCGGGGGGAGCTCCTACAATGAGCAGTTCTTC,CASSPGGSSYNEQFF
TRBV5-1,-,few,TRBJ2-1,TGCGCCAGCAGCTTTGCGCGGGGCCTCTACAATGAGCAGTTCTTC,CASSFARGLYNEQFF
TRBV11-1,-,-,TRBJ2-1,TGTGCCAGCAGCACAGGACTAACTAATGAGCAGTTCTTC,CASSTGLTNEQFF
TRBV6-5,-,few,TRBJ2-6,TGTGCCAGCTCGGGACTGTCCGCTGGGGCCAACGTCCTGACTTTC,CASSGLSAGANVLTF
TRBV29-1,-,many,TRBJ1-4,TGCAGCGTTGAGAGGGTTAATGAAAAACTGTTTTTT,CSVERVNEKLFF